The 27 T cell receptor beta chains presented below share a single source sample, sequenced in a study of beta chain features in type 1 diabetes. The study's findings and limits: In all four CD4+ subsets, TCRB CDR3 length was significantly, moderately reduced in type 1 diabetes.

The antigens for these receptors are not known. Reverse transcription of all isolated RNA meant that expressed TCRB transcripts were sequenced. Assay: immunoSEQ multiplex PCR; the TCRdb copy retains only in-frame clones and omits some. The repertoire holds about 170,000 clones, approximately 7.8% seen once, with approximately 1% in the top ten. Sequenced material: central memory CD4+ T cells from blood. Receptors were obtained from a woman between 35 and 50 years old with type 1 diabetes.

This clone was seen more than once but under ten times. V gene TRBV19 combines with J gene TRBJ2-5; TRBD1 might be the D (5 bases). This CDR3 spans 15 amino acids. The germline V and J ends were trimmed by 3 bases and 5 bases, with 16 bases remaining between them. Germline CDR1 is LNHDA and CDR2 is SQIVND (reference sequence). CDR3 residues: CASSIGTGHRETQYF. The CDR3 DNA reads as TGTGCCAGTAGTATCGGAACAGGCCATCGGGAGACCCAGTACTTC.

There are a few counts of this clone. This chain joins TRBV27 and TRBJ2-7, with D possibly TRBD1 on 6 matching bases. Trimming cost V 3 bases and J 3 bases, with 9 bases left between them. Germline V CDR1 and CDR2: MNHEY, SMNVEV (reference sequence). This CDR3 comprises 13 residues. CDR3 in amino acids: CASSLGRGYEQYF. CDR3 bases: TGTGCCAGCAGTTTGGGCAGGGGCTACGAGCAGTACTTC.

In its sample, this clone was seen a few times. This sequence joins TRBV28 and TRBJ1-3, with D hard to call. CDR3 size: 12 residues. CDR1 is MDHEN, CDR2 SYDVKM, per germline. The V end was cut by 2 bases, the J end by 8 bases, with 7 bases between. As DNA, the CDR3 is TGTGCCAGCAGTTTAGCGAGAGACACCATATATTTT. Translated, it gives CASSLARDTIYF.

The CDR3 region has the DNA TGCGCCAGCAGCTGGGACAGTATGAACACTGAAGCTTTCTTT. It translates to CASSWDSMNTEAFF. The V and J genes are TRBV5-1 and TRBJ1-1; 7 bases line up with TRBD1. V lost 3 bases to trimming and J lost 0 bases; unmatched junction nucleotides: 2. CDR1 SGHRS and CDR2 YFSETQ come from the germline V gene. This CDR3 contains 14 residues.

This clone was observed many times. The V gene is TRBV27, the J gene TRBJ2-2; 15 nucleotides line up with TRBD2. Germline loops: CDR1 MNHEY, CDR2 SMNVEV (reference sequence). The J segment lost 4 bases and the V segment lost 4 bases, leaving 4 bases of the junction unmatched. CDR3 length: 17 amino acids. CDR3 residues: CASSWTSGRATTGELFF. Written as DNA, the CDR3 is TGTGCCAGCAGTTGGACTAGCGGGAGGGCGACCACCGGGGAGCTGTTTTTT.

This clone appeared many times. The V and J genes are TRBV7-2 and TRBJ2-2; D might be TRBD1 (5 bases). Germline CDR1 SGHTA, CDR2 FQGNSA. V lost 0 bases, J lost 2 bases, and 7 bases lay in between. This CDR3 contains 15 residues. The CDR3 DNA reads TGTGCCAGCAGCTTAGCTCGGACAAACACCGGGGAGCTGTTTTTT. Amino acids: CASSLARTNTGELFF.

In this sample, this clone turned up a few times. This CDR3 is also generated by other DNA sequences in the sample. The chain couples TRBV5-1 to TRBJ1-6; 7 bases are shared with TRBD1. V lost 5 bases and J lost 7; bases outside the gene matches: 0. CDR3 length: 12 residues. In germline, CDR1 is SGHRS, CDR2 YFSETQ. The CDR3 DNA sequence: TGCGCCAGCAGACAGGGGAATTCACCCCTCCACTTT. This translates into CASRQGNSPLHF. Filled out from reference TRBV5-1 and TRBJ1-6, the complete variable domain reads KAGVTQTPRYLIKTRGQQVTLSCSPISGHRSVSWYQQTPGQGLQFLFEYFSETQRNKGNFPGRFSGRQFSNSRSEMNVSTLELGDSALYLCASRQGNSPLHFGNGTRLTVT.

The sample holds a few counts of this clone. The chain recombines TRBV19 with TRBJ1-2; 7 positions match TRBD1. There are 15 residues in the CDR3. V lost 4 bases and J lost 3; bases outside the gene matches: 8. Germline lookup yields CDR1 LNHDA and CDR2 SQIVND (reference sequence). This CDR3 reads CASSTLGQAYYGYTF. CDR3 nucleotide sequence: TGTGCCAGTAGTACCTTAGGACAGGCCTACTATGGCTACACCTTC.

This clone showed up just a few times. The chain has TRBV4-1 and TRBJ1-4; maybe TRBD1 (5 bases). The CDR3 has 14 residues. CDR1 MGHRA and CDR2 YSYEKL come from the germline V gene. Trimming took 0 bases from V and 14 from J, leaving 16 bases between them. The CDR3 spells CASSQEGGSWGLFF. The DNA for the CDR3 is TGCGCCAGCAGCCAAGAGGGAGGAAGCTGGGGGCTGTTTTTT.

The chain links TRBV28 to TRBJ1-1, with D possibly TRBD1 on 6 matching bases. The V and J ends lost 2 bases and 5 bases respectively, with 15 bases between them. This CDR3 has 15 amino acids. CDR1 and CDR2 (germline): MDHEN, SYDVKM. This CDR3 is CASSLTYRVRTEAFF. The CDR3 DNA reads as TGTGCCAGCAGTTTAACCTACAGGGTGAGGACTGAAGCTTTCTTT.

This clone appeared a single time. The chain recombines TRBV27 with TRBJ2-3; 12 positions match TRBD2. Germline CDR1 is MNHEY and CDR2 is SMNVEV (reference sequence). The CDR3 runs 17 residues. V trimming: 3 bases; J trimming: 5 bases; junction bases outside the gene matches: 9. This CDR3 is CASSFRLAGALRDTQYF. The CDR3 nucleotides are TGTGCCAGCAGTTTCAGACTAGCGGGGGCCCTCCGAGATACGCAGTATTTT.

This clone was picked up a small number of times. This CDR3 reads CASRVNEGQRFGYTF. CDR3 DNA: TGTGCCAGCAGGGTAAATGAAGGACAGAGATTCGGCTACACCTTC. The V gene is TRBV28, the J gene TRBJ1-2; D may be TRBD1 (6 bases). Trimming took off 6 bases at V and 8 bases at J, with 22 bases between the two ends. This CDR3 contains 15 residues. CDR1 is MDHEN, CDR2 SYDVKM, per germline.

This clone was detected many times. The CDR3 loop is CASSLGGSTRSEQYF. The CDR3 DNA follows: TGTGCCAGCAGTTTAGGGGGCAGTACGAGGTCCGAGCAGTACTTC. The rearrangement uses TRBV28 and TRBJ2-7, with TRBD1 as a possible D gene (6 bases). CDR1 and CDR2 (germline): MDHEN, SYDVKM. V was trimmed by 2 bases and J by 6 bases, leaving 17 bases between them. The CDR3 runs 15 residues.

J is TRBJ1-1 and V is TRBV27; D may be TRBD1 (6 bases). The CDR3 is made up of 15 amino acids. CDR1 and CDR2 from the germline V gene are MNHEY and SMNVEV (reference sequence). V was trimmed by 3 bases and J by 0 bases, leaving 11 bases between them. CDR3 sequence reads: CASSFWGPLNTEAFF. The CDR3 DNA reads as TGTGCCAGCAGTTTCTGGGGGCCACTGAACACTGAAGCTTTCTTT.

On this clone: Other DNA variants within this sample encode the same CDR3. The chain couples TRBV30 to TRBJ1-5; TRBD1 matches at 8 bases. V dropped 3 bases and J dropped 4; count of bases not matched to a gene: 2. Looked up from germline, CDR1 is GTSNPN and CDR2 is SVGIG (reference sequence). This CDR3 spans 13 amino acids. CDR3 protein: CAWSGTGNQPQHF. The CDR3 coding sequence is TGTGCCTGGAGCGGGACAGGTAATCAGCCCCAGCATTTT.

This sequence joins TRBV19 and TRBJ2-1, with 10 bases matching TRBD2. Germline V gives CDR1 LNHDA, CDR2 SQIVND (reference sequence). V gave up 6 bases and J gave up 10 bases; unmatched junction bases: 9. The CDR3 totals 14 residues. The CDR3 DNA follows: TGTGCCAGTAGACATACTAGCGGGAAACGAGAGCAGTTCTTC. As protein: CASRHTSGKREQFF.

The table lists this clone with a few counts. This chain uses TRBV2 with TRBJ1-2, with TRBD1 as a possible D gene (5 bases). V shed 7 bases and J shed 5 bases, with 11 bases lying between them. Looked up from germline, CDR1 is SNHLY and CDR2 is FYNNEI. The CDR3 has 12 residues. The CDR3 DNA sequence: TGTGCCAGCAACAACAGGCAGTATGGCTACACCTTC. This translates into CASNNRQYGYTF.

This clone was found many times. The rearrangement uses TRBV20-1 and TRBJ1-2; maybe TRBD1 (5 bases). CDR3 size: 11 residues. The V end lost 6 bases, the J end lost 4 bases, and 9 bases lay between the germline ends. Looked up from germline, CDR1 is DFQATT and CDR2 is SNEGSKA (reference sequence). The CDR3 DNA follows: TGCAGTGCGGACACCCGCTATGGCTACACCTTC. Protein sequence: CSADTRYGYTF.

The chain recombines TRBV11-2 with TRBJ1-5, with D possibly being TRBD1 (5 bases). Germline lookup yields CDR1 SGHAT and CDR2 FQNNGV. CDR3 length: 14 amino acids. V shed 3 bases and J shed 5 bases, with 11 bases lying between them. The CDR3 bases are TGTGCCAGCAGCTTTGGGGGAGGGGATCAGCCCCAGCATTTT. Its translation is CASSFGGGDQPQHF.

V and J are TRBV9 and TRBJ1-1; maybe TRBD1 (6 bases). Trimming removed 4 bases from V and 1 base from J, with 8 bases in between. This CDR3 contains 13 residues. CDR1 is SGDLS, CDR2 YYNGEE, per germline. DNA of the CDR3: TGTGCCAGCAGCCCACAGGGGAACACTGAAGCTTTCTTT. Protein: CASSPQGNTEAFF.

This clone has more than one count but fewer than ten. The V call is TRBV29-1, the J call TRBJ2-2, with 10 bases fitting TRBD1. The ends lost 5 bases at V and 5 bases at J; junction bases unmatched: 8. The CDR3 runs 15 residues. Germline V gene sequence: CDR1 SQVTM, CDR2 ANQGSEA. CDR3: CSVQTGGAWTGELFF. CDR3 sequence (DNA): TGCAGCGTTCAGACAGGGGGCGCTTGGACCGGGGAGCTGTTTTTT.

With regard to this clone: The junction differs from germline at one of its ends, possibly a read error. The chain links TRBV5-1 to TRBJ2-6, with D maybe TRBD2 (5 bases). Germline V CDR1 and CDR2: SGHRS, YFSETQ. This CDR3 region has 15 residues. CDR3 nucleotide sequence: TGCGCCAGCAGATTCGGACTGTCTGAGGCCAACGTCCTGACTTTC. This codes for CASRFGLSEANVLTF.

The gene calls are TRBV11-1 and TRBJ1-1; 11 positions match TRBD1. This CDR3 has 14 amino acids. Trimming cost V 5 bases and J 5 bases; bases outside gene matches: 4. CDR1 and CDR2 from the germline V gene are SGHAT and FQDESV (reference sequence). The CDR3 sequence is CASSQDRGRTEAFF. CDR3 nucleotides: TGTGCCAGCAGCCAGGACAGGGGGCGGACTGAAGCTTTCTTT.

The chain joins TRBV9 to TRBJ2-3; no definite D call. Germline-derived CDR1 and CDR2 are SGDLS and YYNGEE. Trimming shortened V by 0 bases and J by 3 bases, and 11 bases separated the two germline ends. The CDR3 extends over 15 amino acids. The DNA for the CDR3 is TGTGCCAGCAGCGTAGGTCTCCAACAGACAGATACGCAGTATTTT. It is translated as CASSVGLQQTDTQYF.

This clone has more than one count but fewer than ten. This sequence joins TRBV7-2 and TRBJ2-5; TRBD2 aligns across 8 bases. The end of the DNA is better explained by TRBJ2-7, so the J call may be wrong. CDR1 is SGHTA, CDR2 FQGNSA, per germline. CDR3 length: 14 amino acids. In DNA form, the CDR3 reads TGTGCCAGCAGCATGACCGGGACTAGTATCGAGCAGTACTTC. Translating it yields CASSMTGTSIEQYF.

This clone was observed a few times. The CDR3 DNA is TGTGCCAGCAGCCCCCGGGGGGGGATGACGAACACTGAAGCTTTCTTT. Its protein product is CASSPRGGMTNTEAFF. The chain links TRBV7-2 to TRBJ1-1; a possible D gene is TRBD1 (5 bases). V was clipped by 5 bases and J by 1 base, with 17 bases between them. Looked up from germline, CDR1 is SGHTA and CDR2 is FQGNSA. The CDR3 runs 16 residues. Based on the CDR3 plus reference TRBV7-2 and TRBJ1-1, the full variable domain is GAGVSQSPSNKVTEKGKDVELRCDPISGHTALYWYRQSLGQGLEFLIYFQGNSAPDKSGLPSDRFSAERTGGSVSTLTIQRTQQEDSAVYLCASSPRGGMTNTEAFFGQGTRLTVV.

This clone was recorded a few times. The chain carries TRBV18 and TRBJ2-5; 7 nucleotides match TRBD2. This CDR3 has 15 amino acids. Per the germline V gene, CDR1 is KGHSH and CDR2 is LQKENI. Losses at the gene ends were 2 bases for V and 1 base for J; bases not matched to a gene: 4. The CDR3 protein is CASSPGSGIQETQYF. CDR3 coding DNA: TGTGCCAGCTCACCAGGGAGCGGGATCCAAGAGACCCAGTACTTC.